These T cell receptor beta chains were read from a single sample in a study of blood T cell repertoires in COVID-19. Clones were sequenced by immunoSEQ multiplex PCR, and TCRdb holds only the in-frame ones, with some missing. The sample has approximately 63,000 clones, about 70% seen once. The specimen was peripheral blood. The receptors were gathered from a woman over 75 with acute or convalescent COVID-19. Each CDR3 is given with its conserved first and last residue. Fields, in order: CDR3 protein, CDR3 DNA, clone size, D gene, V gene, J gene. A D gene is named only where the DNA matches it firmly. Size is stated for part of the rows, as once, few or many counts, or as a class when the clone is expanded.

cdr3_aa: CASSRDLVRRTPFF
cdr3_nt: TGTGCCAGCAGTCGCGATTTGGTCAGGAGGACCCCTTTCTTT
clone_size: .
d_call: .
v_call: TRBV6-5
j_call: TRBJ1-1

cdr3_aa: CASSFEGVGNTEAFF
cdr3_nt: TGCGCCAGCAGCTTTGAGGGGGTGGGGAACACTGAAGCTTTCTTT
clone_size: .
d_call: .
v_call: TRBV5-1
j_call: TRBJ1-1

cdr3_aa: CASSLDRISDNEQFF
cdr3_nt: TGTGCCAGCAGCCTTGACAGGATTTCTGACAATGAGCAGTTCTTC
clone_size: .
d_call: .
v_call: TRBV21-1
j_call: TRBJ2-1

cdr3_aa: CASSRTESNEQFF
cdr3_nt: TGTGCCAGCTCACGGACAGAGTCCAATGAGCAGTTCTTC
clone_size: .
d_call: .
v_call: TRBV18
j_call: TRBJ2-1

cdr3_aa: CASSLAGDGTNEKLFF
cdr3_nt: TGCGCCAGCAGCTTGGCAGGGGATGGAACTAATGAAAAACTGTTTTTT
clone_size: few
d_call: .
v_call: TRBV5-1
j_call: TRBJ1-4

cdr3_aa: CASSNRRDNSPLHF
cdr3_nt: TGTGCCAGCAGTAACCGACGGGATAATTCACCCCTCCACTTT
clone_size: few
d_call: .
v_call: TRBV6-2/TRBV6-3
j_call: TRBJ1-6

cdr3_aa: CASSSYRDTEAFF
cdr3_nt: TGTGCCAGCAGTTCGTACAGGGACACTGAAGCTTTCTTT
clone_size: .
d_call: .
v_call: TRBV7-2
j_call: TRBJ1-1

cdr3_aa: CASTIGGSSYNEQFF
cdr3_nt: TGTGCCAGTACCATAGGAGGAAGCTCCTACAATGAGCAGTTCTTC
clone_size: once
d_call: .
v_call: TRBV19
j_call: TRBJ2-1

cdr3_aa: CASSSRGWANEKLFF
cdr3_nt: TGTGCCAGCAGCTCCAGGGGTTGGGCTAATGAAAAACTGTTTTTT
clone_size: once
d_call: .
v_call: TRBV7-2
j_call: TRBJ1-4

cdr3_aa: CASSLGSQGWEQFF
cdr3_nt: TGTGCCAGCAGCTTAGGTTCACAGGGATGGGAGCAGTTCTTC
clone_size: few
d_call: .
v_call: TRBV7-2
j_call: TRBJ2-1

cdr3_aa: CASRLRFQRRNSGANVLTF
cdr3_nt: TGTGCCAGTAGACTGAGGTTCCAAAGACGTAACTCTGGGGCCAACGTCCTGACTTTC
clone_size: .
d_call: .
v_call: TRBV19
j_call: TRBJ2-6

cdr3_aa: CASSQGGPRNTEAFF
cdr3_nt: TGTGCCAGCAGCCAGGGGGGACCTAGAAACACTGAAGCTTTCTTT
clone_size: .
d_call: .
v_call: TRBV14
j_call: TRBJ1-1

cdr3_aa: CASRRDRSSYNEQFF
cdr3_nt: TGTGCCAGCAGGCGGGACAGGAGCTCCTACAATGAGCAGTTCTTC
clone_size: once
d_call: TRBD1
v_call: TRBV2
j_call: TRBJ2-1

cdr3_aa: CASSPRLNNYGYTF
cdr3_nt: TGTGCCAGCAGCCCGCGTTTGAATAACTATGGCTACACCTTC
clone_size: .
d_call: .
v_call: TRBV3-1/TRBV3-2
j_call: TRBJ1-2

cdr3_aa: CASSYDRGMNTEAFF
cdr3_nt: TGTGCCAGCAGTTACGACAGGGGTATGAACACTGAAGCTTTCTTT
clone_size: .
d_call: TRBD1
v_call: TRBV6-5
j_call: TRBJ1-1

cdr3_aa: CASNSDSGISYEQYF
cdr3_nt: TGTGCCAGCAACTCCGATAGCGGGATATCCTACGAGCAGTACTTC
clone_size: .
d_call: TRBD2
v_call: TRBV11-1
j_call: TRBJ2-7

cdr3_aa: CASSETGHSYEQYF
cdr3_nt: TGTGCCAGCAGTGAAACCGGACATTCCTACGAGCAGTACTTC
clone_size: .
d_call: .
v_call: TRBV6-1
j_call: TRBJ2-7

cdr3_aa: CASSPDRGAAGANVLTF
cdr3_nt: TGTGCCAGCTCACCTGACAGGGGGGCGGCTGGGGCCAACGTCCTGACTTTC
clone_size: .
d_call: TRBD1
v_call: TRBV18
j_call: TRBJ2-6

cdr3_aa: CASSQDVFEQYF
cdr3_nt: TGTGCCAGCAGCCAAGACGTGTTCGAGCAGTACTTC
clone_size: .
d_call: .
v_call: TRBV4-2
j_call: TRBJ2-7

cdr3_aa: CAWSKNRGGGYGYTF
cdr3_nt: TGTGCCTGGAGTAAAAACAGGGGAGGAGGCTATGGCTACACCTTC
clone_size: .
d_call: TRBD1
v_call: TRBV30
j_call: TRBJ1-2

cdr3_aa: CASSPGLAVTSYEQYF
cdr3_nt: TGTGCCAGCAGCCCGGGACTAGCGGTTACCTCCTACGAGCAGTACTTC
clone_size: .
d_call: TRBD2
v_call: TRBV9
j_call: TRBJ2-7

cdr3_aa: CASTYSGRNTEAFF
cdr3_nt: TGTGCCAGCACCTATTCCGGGAGGAACACTGAAGCTTTCTTT
clone_size: .
d_call: .
v_call: TRBV2
j_call: TRBJ1-1

cdr3_aa: CASSVPRGIPGELFF
cdr3_nt: TGTGCCAGCAGCGTCCCAAGGGGGATCCCCGGGGAGCTGTTTTTT
clone_size: .
d_call: .
v_call: TRBV9
j_call: TRBJ2-2